This T cell receptor (beta chain) was sequenced in a study of T cells in Graves' hyperthyroidism and ophthalmopathy. This CDR3 has 14 amino acids. Per the germline V gene, CDR1 is DFQATT and CDR2 is SNEGSKA (reference sequence). Unmatched junction bases numbered 3, after V lost 2 bases and J lost 6 bases. The investigators amplified TCR beta CDR3 regions from RNA transcripts. First-round RT-PCR of the TCR CDR3 relied on the HTBI primer set. In TCRdb, the multiplex PCR reads were re-called with MiXCR into one record per CDR3 protein. The sample has about 380,000 distinct CDR3 sequences; approximately 15% are singletons.

The genes are TRBV20-1 and TRBJ2-1; 11 bases line up with TRBD2. The sample taken for sequencing was blood. This clonotype was obtained from a woman aged 25 to 39 with Graves' ophthalmopathy. The CDR3 DNA is TGCAGTGCTAGAAGGCTAGCGGGGGGCAATGAGCAGTTCTTC. Its translation: CSARRLAGGNEQFF.